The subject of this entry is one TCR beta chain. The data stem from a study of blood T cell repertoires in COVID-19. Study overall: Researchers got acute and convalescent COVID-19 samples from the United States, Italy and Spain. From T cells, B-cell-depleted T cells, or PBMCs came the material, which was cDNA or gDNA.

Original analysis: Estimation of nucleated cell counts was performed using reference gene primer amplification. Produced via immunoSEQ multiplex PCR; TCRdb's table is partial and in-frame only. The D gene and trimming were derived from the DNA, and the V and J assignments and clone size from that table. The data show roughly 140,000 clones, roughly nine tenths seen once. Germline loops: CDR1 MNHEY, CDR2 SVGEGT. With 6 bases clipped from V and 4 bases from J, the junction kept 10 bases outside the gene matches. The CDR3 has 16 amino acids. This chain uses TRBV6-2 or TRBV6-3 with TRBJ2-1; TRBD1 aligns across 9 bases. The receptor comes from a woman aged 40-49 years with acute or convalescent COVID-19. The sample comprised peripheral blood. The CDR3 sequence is CASSLYRDRVYNEQFF. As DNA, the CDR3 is TGTGCCAGCAGCCTTTACCGGGACAGGGTATACAATGAGCAGTTCTTC.